This T cell receptor beta chain stems from a study of T cell responses to AZD1222 COVID-19 vaccine. In the study overall: Researchers grouped second doses given at about 4 or about 12 weeks into one pool.

CDR3 length: 14 amino acids. V lost 7 bases and J lost 4, with 17 bases in between. Germline values: CDR1 SQVTM, CDR2 ANQGSEA. About this clone itself: Its antigen is still unknown.

This table comes from immunoSEQ multiplex PCR, and its TCRdb copy is limited to in-frame clones, with some not included. The sample comprises roughly 100,000 clones, about 86% of which are singletons, and about 1.5% rests with the top ten. Findings and limits, study-wide: The repertoires were collected only after the peak T cell response. Of the AZD1222 recipients, only 5 or 6 were seropositive at baseline.

The source material was peripheral blood, sampled on day 0 of AZD1222 vaccination. The V and J genes are TRBV29-1 and TRBJ1-5; TRBD1 might be the D (5 bases). This clonotype was obtained from an adult in good health. The CDR3 DNA reads TGCAGCGCCGCCGTGGCCGGGGGGAATCAGCCCCAGCATTTT. This codes for CSAAVAGGNQPQHF.